This T cell receptor (beta chain) comes out of a study of blood T cell repertoires in COVID-19. Study-level information: Both acute and convalescent COVID-19 samples were obtained from the United States, Italy and Spain. Nucleic acid was either cDNA or gDNA, and it came from T cells, B-cell-depleted T cells, or PBMCs.

Germline V gives CDR1 SEHNR, CDR2 FQNEAQ (reference sequence). The CDR3 has 12 amino acids. The V gene lost 4 bases and the J gene lost 9 bases, with 12 bases spanning the gap. In the original analysis: Amplified reference gene primers provided the basis for estimating nucleated cell counts. Data came from immunoSEQ multiplex PCR; TCRdb stores just in-frame clones and leaves some out. V and J calls plus clone size are reproduced from that table; the DNA served to infer D and trimming. The sample records 110,000 to 150,000 clones, over 80% being singletons. The chain employs TRBV7-9 and TRBJ2-5; maybe TRBD2 (5 bases). The source is a woman aged 80 or over with acute or convalescent COVID-19. The sample taken for sequencing was peripheral blood. The CDR3 DNA is TGTGCCAGCAGCTGGTATCTAGCAGCCCAGTACTTC. It specifies CASSWYLAAQYF.